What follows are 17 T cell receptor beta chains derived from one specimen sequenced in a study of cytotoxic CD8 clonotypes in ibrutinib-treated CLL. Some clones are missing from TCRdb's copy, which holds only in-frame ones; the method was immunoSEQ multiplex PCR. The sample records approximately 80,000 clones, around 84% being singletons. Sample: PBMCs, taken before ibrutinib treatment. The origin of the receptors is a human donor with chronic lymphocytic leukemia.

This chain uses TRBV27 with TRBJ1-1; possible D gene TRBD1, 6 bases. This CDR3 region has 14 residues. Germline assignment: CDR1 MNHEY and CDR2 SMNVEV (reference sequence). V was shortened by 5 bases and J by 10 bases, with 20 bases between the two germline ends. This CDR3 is CASSITGRRGGAFF. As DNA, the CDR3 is TGTGCCAGCAGTATAACTGGACGGAGGGGGGGAGCTTTCTTT.

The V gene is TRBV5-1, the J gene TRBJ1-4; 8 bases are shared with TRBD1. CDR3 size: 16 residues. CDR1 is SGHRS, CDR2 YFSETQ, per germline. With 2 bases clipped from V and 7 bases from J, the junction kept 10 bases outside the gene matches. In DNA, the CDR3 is TGCGCCAGCAGCTTACAAACCCAGGGGGCAGGTGAAAAACTGTTTTTT. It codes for CASSLQTQGAGEKLFF.

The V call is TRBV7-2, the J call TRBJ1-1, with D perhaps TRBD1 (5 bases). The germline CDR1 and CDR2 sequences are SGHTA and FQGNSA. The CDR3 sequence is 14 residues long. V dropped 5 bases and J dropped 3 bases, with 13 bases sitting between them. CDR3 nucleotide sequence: TGTGCCAGCAGCCCGGCGCCGGGGGACACTGAAGCTTTCTTT. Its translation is CASSPAPGDTEAFF.

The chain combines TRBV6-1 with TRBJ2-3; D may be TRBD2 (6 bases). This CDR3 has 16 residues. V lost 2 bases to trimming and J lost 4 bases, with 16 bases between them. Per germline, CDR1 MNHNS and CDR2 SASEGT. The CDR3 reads CASSEHLAREADTQYF. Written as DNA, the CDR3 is TGTGCCAGCAGTGAACATCTAGCAAGGGAGGCAGATACGCAGTATTTT.

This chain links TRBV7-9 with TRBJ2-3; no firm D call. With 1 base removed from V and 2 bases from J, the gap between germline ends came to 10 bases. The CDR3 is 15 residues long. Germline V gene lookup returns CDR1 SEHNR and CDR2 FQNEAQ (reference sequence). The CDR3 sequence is CASSLGWADTDTQYF. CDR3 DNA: TGTGCCAGCAGCTTAGGGTGGGCGGACACAGATACGCAGTATTTT.

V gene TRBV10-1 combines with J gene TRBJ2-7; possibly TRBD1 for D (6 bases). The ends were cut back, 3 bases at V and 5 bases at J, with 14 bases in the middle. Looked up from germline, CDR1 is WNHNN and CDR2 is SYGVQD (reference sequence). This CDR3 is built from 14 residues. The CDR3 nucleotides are TGCGCCAGCAGTGAAAACCAGGGGCGGGACGAGCAGTACTTC. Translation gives CASSENQGRDEQYF.

CDR3 in DNA: TGCGCCAGCAGCCAAGGTAGCGGGAGGGACGAGCAGTACTTC. Protein: CASSQGSGRDEQYF. The chain employs TRBV4-1 and TRBJ2-7; 11 nucleotides line up with TRBD2. With V trimmed by 1 base and J by 5 bases, 1 base remained unmatched. Germline V gene lookup returns CDR1 MGHRA and CDR2 YSYEKL. The CDR3 consists of 14 residues.

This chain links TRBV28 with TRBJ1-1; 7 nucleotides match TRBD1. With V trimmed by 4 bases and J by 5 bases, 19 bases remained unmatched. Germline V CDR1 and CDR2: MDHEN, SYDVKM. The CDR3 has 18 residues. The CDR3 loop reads CASSSRRFLGGAGTEAFF. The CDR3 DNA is TGTGCCAGCAGTTCCCGTAGGTTTTTAGGGGGCGCGGGTACTGAAGCTTTCTTT.

DNA for the CDR3: TGTGCCAGCAGCGATTCCGGGACAGAAGATGAAAAACTGTTTTTT. Translation: CASSDSGTEDEKLFF. The chain is built from TRBV9 and TRBJ1-4; 7 bases match TRBD1. Per germline, CDR1 SGDLS and CDR2 YYNGEE. Trimming removed 3 bases from V and 6 bases from J; junction bases left unmatched: 8. The CDR3 contains 15 residues.

The CDR3 sequence: CAWSVGFGGTPGNTIYF. The CDR3 DNA reads as TGTGCCTGGAGTGTAGGCTTTGGAGGGACACCTGGAAACACCATATATTTT. The chain has TRBV30 and TRBJ1-3; possible D gene TRBD1, 6 bases. V gave up 0 bases and J gave up 2 bases, with 17 bases separating them. From germline, CDR1 is GTSNPN and CDR2 SVGIG (reference sequence). The CDR3 loop spans 17 amino acids.

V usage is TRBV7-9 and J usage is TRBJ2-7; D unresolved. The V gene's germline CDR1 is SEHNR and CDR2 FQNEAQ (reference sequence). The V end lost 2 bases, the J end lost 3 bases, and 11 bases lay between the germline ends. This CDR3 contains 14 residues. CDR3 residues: CASSLTVANYEQYF. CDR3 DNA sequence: TGTGCCAGCAGCTTAACAGTTGCTAACTACGAGCAGTACTTC.

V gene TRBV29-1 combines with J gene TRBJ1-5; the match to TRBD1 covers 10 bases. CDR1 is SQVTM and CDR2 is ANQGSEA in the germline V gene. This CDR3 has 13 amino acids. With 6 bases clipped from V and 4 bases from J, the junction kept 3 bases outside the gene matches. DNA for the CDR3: TGCAGCGTCCGGACAGGGGGGAATCAGCCCCAGCATTTT. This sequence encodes CSVRTGGNQPQHF.

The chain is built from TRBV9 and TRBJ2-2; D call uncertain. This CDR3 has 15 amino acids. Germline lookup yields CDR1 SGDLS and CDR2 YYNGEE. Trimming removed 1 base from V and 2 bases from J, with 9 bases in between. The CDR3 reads CASSVMDRNTGELFF. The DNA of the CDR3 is TGTGCCAGCAGCGTAATGGATAGAAACACCGGGGAGCTGTTTTTT.

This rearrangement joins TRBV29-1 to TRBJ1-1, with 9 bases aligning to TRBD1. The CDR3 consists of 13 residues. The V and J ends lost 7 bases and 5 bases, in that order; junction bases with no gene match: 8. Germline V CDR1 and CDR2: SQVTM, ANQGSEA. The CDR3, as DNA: TGCAGCGCCCAACAGGGGGCGGGGACTGAAGCTTTCTTT. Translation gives CSAQQGAGTEAFF.

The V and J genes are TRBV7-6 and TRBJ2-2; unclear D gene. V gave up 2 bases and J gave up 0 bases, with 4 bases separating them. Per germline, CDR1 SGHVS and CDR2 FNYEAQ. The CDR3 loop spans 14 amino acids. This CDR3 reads CASSLNPNTGELFF. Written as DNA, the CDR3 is TGTGCCAGCAGCTTAAATCCGAACACCGGGGAGCTGTTTTTT.

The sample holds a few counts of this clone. CDR3 DNA sequence: TGTGCCAGCAGCCTTCTATGGTTAGGCGGGGAGCTGTTTTTT. This translates into CASSLLWLGGELFF. This sequence joins TRBV9 and TRBJ2-2, with D unclear. There are 14 residues in the CDR3. Germline V gives CDR1 SGDLS, CDR2 YYNGEE. V lost 4 bases and J 7 bases, leaving 14 bases between the germline ends.

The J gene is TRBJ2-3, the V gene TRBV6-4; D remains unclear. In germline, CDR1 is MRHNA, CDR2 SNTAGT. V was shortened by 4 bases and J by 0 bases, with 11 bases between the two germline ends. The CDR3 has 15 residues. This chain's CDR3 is CASSVGDHSTDTQYF. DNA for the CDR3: TGTGCCAGCAGTGTTGGGGATCATAGCACAGATACGCAGTATTTT.